The rows below give T cell receptor beta chains drawn from one sample of a study of post-analysis software for immune sequencing data. TCRdb re-called the PCR reads with MiXCR, one entry per CDR3 protein. The sample shows 820,000 or so distinct CDR3 sequences, approximately 53% of them seen only once. The sample consisted of blood. The receptors were sampled from a girl aged 5 to 17 with multiple sclerosis. Each CDR3 is given with its conserved first and last residue. The D gene is left open where the match is weak. The size of a clone is reported for some rows only, either as once, few or many, or as a class for expanded clones.

v_call	cdr3_length	d_call	j_call	clone_size	cdr3_aa	cdr3_nt
TRBV12-3/TRBV12-4	13	-	TRBJ2-7	-	CASSLKGVDEQYF	TGTGCCAGCAGTTTAAAGGGCGTCGACGAGCAGTACTTC
TRBV10-3	14	-	TRBJ2-6	-	CATPEWAGANVLTF	TGTGCCACGCCGGAGTGGGCTGGGGCCAACGTCCTGACTTTC
TRBV6-6	17	TRBD1	TRBJ2-7	once	CASSYSAPGQGIYEQYF	TGTGCCAGCAGTTACTCGGCACCGGGACAGGGCATCTACGAGCAGTACTTC
TRBV3-1	16	-	TRBJ1-4	-	CASSQDGSRLNEKLFF	TGTGCCAGCAGCCAAGATGGCAGCAGACTTAATGAAAAACTGTTTTTT
TRBV7-6	13	TRBD1	TRBJ2-3	few	CASSPRTGGTQYF	TGTGCCAGCAGCCCCCGGACAGGGGGGACGCAGTATTTT
TRBV6-6	12	-	TRBJ2-5	few	CASSYLKETQYF	TGTGCCAGCAGTTACCTTAAAGAGACCCAGTACTTC
TRBV7-3	15	TRBD2	TRBJ2-5	-	CASSLSGGLQETQYF	TGTGCCAGCAGCTTAAGCGGGGGGCTCCAAGAGACCCAGTACTTC
TRBV5-6	15	-	TRBJ2-1	-	CASSLFGSVDNEQFF	TGTGCCAGCAGCCTATTTGGTAGCGTCGACAATGAGCAGTTCTTC
TRBV10-3	16	-	TRBJ1-5	once	CAISDVGGRYNQPQHF	TGTGCCATCAGTGACGTGGGGGGACGGTACAATCAGCCCCAGCATTTT
TRBV29-1	15	-	TRBJ2-3	-	CSVEGTREDTDTQYF	TGCAGCGTTGAGGGGACGAGGGAGGACACAGATACGCAGTATTTT
TRBV7-9	15	-	TRBJ2-7	-	CASSLVGGTFHEQYF	TGTGCCAGCAGCTTAGTGGGTGGTACCTTCCACGAGCAGTACTTC
TRBV7-9	15	-	TRBJ2-1	-	CASSLVSAGYNEQFF	TGTGCCAGCAGCTTAGTGTCGGCGGGGTACAATGAGCAGTTCTTC
TRBV5-1	14	-	TRBJ1-1	few	CATKMSAANTEAFF	TGCGCCACCAAAATGTCGGCCGCAAACACTGAAGCTTTCTTT
TRBV7-2	17	TRBD2	TRBJ2-3	-	CASSLVGGAGIADTQYF	TGTGCCAGCAGCTTAGTCGGGGGGGCGGGAATCGCAGATACGCAGTATTTT
TRBV20-1	14	TRBD2	TRBJ2-5	few	CSAQRREGRKEQYF	TGCAGTGCTCAGCGGAGGGAGGGCCGGAAAGAGCAGTACTTC
TRBV29-1	13	-	TRBJ2-1	-	CSVLRAAYNEQFF	TGCAGCGTGCTTAGGGCGGCCTACAATGAGCAGTTCTTC
TRBV9	15	-	TRBJ1-2	few	CASSNHLGGGEGYTF	TGTGCCAGCAGCAATCACCTTGGGGGAGGGGAAGGCTACACCTTC
TRBV6-5	14	-	TRBJ2-1	-	CASSLRDPLNEQFF	TGTGCCAGCAGTCTCCGGGACCCCCTCAATGAGCAGTTCTTC
TRBV7-8	18	-	TRBJ2-6	-	CASSPPGWGISGANVLTF	TGTGCCAGCAGCCCTCCTGGTTGGGGAATCTCTGGGGCCAACGTCCTGACTTTC